This T cell receptor beta chain was obtained from a study of Tregs in tolerant kidney transplant recipients. V lost 4 bases and J 3 bases, leaving 3 bases between the germline ends. The CDR3 length is 11 residues. From germline, CDR1 is WSHSY and CDR2 SAAADI. Profiling relied on immunoSEQ multiplex PCR, and the TCRdb table lists in-frame clones only, not all of them. The sample lists just under 65,000 clones; more than 95% were seen once. This sequence originates from a human donor who received a combined kidney and bone marrow transplant. This chain joins TRBV10-2 and TRBJ2-5; D is ambiguous. The sample was Tregs from blood, taken before the transplant. CDR3 sequence: CASSVKETQYF. CDR3 DNA sequence: TGCGCCAGCAGTGTAAAAGAGACCCAGTACTTC.